One and the same sample provided the 3 T cell receptor beta chains below, sequenced in a study of Ad26.COV2.S vaccination and SARS-CoV-2 variants. Sequencing used immunoSEQ multiplex PCR; TCRdb keeps in-frame clones, though not all of them. This sample has approximately 500,000 clones, with roughly nine tenths found just once. Treatment of the sample: some 20 received Ad26.COV2.S at low or high dose, single or two shots; 5 received placebo; per-sample allocation not given. The samples were gathered on day 63 after the first injection of vaccine or placebo. This material consisted of peripheral blood, taken in a trial of Ad26.COV2.S vaccine versus placebo. These TCRs come from a person between 18 and 60 years old who received the Ad26.COV2.S COVID-19 vaccine or a placebo.

In DNA, the CDR3 is TGTGCCAGCATCCCTTATCTCGGGGAGCTGTTTTTT. Translated, it gives CASIPYLGELFF. This sequence joins TRBV12-3 or TRBV12-4 and TRBJ2-2, with no clear D. V was cut by 7 bases and J by 7 bases, with 10 bases left in between. The CDR3 totals 12 residues.

This clone was picked up many times. The V call is TRBV29-1, the J call TRBJ2-7, with D unresolved. The V and J ends lost 2 bases and 8 bases respectively, with 10 bases between them. The germline gives CDR1 SQVTM, CDR2 ANQGSEA. The CDR3 covers 11 residues. CDR3 in DNA: TGCAGCGTTGAATCGTCAGGACAGCAGTACTTC. Translation: CSVESSGQQYF.

The chain couples TRBV28 to TRBJ2-1, with D possibly TRBD2 on 6 matching bases. Trimming pared 3 bases from V and 0 bases from J, leaving 9 bases between. Germline CDR1 and CDR2: MDHEN and SYDVKM. This CDR3 is built from 15 residues. Here the CDR3 reads CASSFGGNSYNEQFF. In DNA form, the CDR3 reads TGTGCCAGCAGTTTCGGCGGGAACTCCTACAATGAGCAGTTCTTC.